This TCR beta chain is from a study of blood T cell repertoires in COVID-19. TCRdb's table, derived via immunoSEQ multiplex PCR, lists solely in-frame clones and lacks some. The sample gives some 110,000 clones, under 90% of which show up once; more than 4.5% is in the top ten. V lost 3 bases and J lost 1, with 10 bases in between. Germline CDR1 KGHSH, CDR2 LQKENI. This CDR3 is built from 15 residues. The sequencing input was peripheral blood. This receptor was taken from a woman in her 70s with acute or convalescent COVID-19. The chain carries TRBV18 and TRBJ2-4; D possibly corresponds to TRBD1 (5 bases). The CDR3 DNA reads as TGTGCCAGCTCACCCCGCAGGGTGGCCAAAAACATTCAGTACTTC. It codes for CASSPRRVAKNIQYF. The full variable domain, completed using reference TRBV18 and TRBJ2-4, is NAGVMQNPRHLVRRRGQEARLRCSPMKGHSHVYWYRQLPEEGLKFMVYLQKENIIDESGMPKERFSAEFPKEGPSILRIQQVVRGDSAAYFCASSPRRVAKNIQYFGAGTRLSVL.